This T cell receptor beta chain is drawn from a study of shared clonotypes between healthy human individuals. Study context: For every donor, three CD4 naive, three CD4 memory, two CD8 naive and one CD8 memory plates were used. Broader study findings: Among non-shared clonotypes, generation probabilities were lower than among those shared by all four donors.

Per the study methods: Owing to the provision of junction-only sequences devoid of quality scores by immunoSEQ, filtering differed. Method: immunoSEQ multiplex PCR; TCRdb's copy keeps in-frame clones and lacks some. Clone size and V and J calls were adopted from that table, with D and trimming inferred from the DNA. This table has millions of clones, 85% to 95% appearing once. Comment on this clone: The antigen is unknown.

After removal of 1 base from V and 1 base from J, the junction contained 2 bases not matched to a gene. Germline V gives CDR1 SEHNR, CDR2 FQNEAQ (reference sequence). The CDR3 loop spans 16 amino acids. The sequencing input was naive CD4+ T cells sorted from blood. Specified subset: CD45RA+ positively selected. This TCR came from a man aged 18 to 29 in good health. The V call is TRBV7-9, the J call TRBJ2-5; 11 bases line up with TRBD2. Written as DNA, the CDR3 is TGTGCCAGCAGCTTAGGTAGCGGGGGGGTCCAAGAGACCCAGTACTTC. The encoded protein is CASSLGSGGVQETQYF. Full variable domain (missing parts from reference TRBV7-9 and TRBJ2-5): DTGVSQNPRHKITKRGQNVTFRCDPISEHNRLYWYRQTLGQGPEFLTYFQNEAQLEKSRLLSDRFSAERPKGSFSTLEIQRTEQGDSAMYLCASSLGSGGVQETQYFGPGTRLLVL.